This entry lists 9 T cell receptor beta chains sequenced from one sample in a study of T cell repertoires in cytomegalovirus infection. These receptors' targets are unknown. TCRdb reprocessed the reads with MiXCR, giving one entry per CDR3 protein. The sample lists roughly 500,000 distinct CDR3 sequences; roughly a third were seen once. The material sequenced was cultured PBMCs, taken from culture after CMV antigen stimulation. The receptor set was obtained from a human donor in good health (CMV status not recorded). Some clones in this sample may be carry-over from other donors' samples.

This clonotype has only a few counts. The gene calls are TRBV24-1 and TRBJ1-1; D possibly corresponds to TRBD1 (6 bases). CDR3 length: 11 residues. V was shortened by 9 bases and J by 5 bases, with 9 bases between the two germline ends. The V gene's germline CDR1 is KGHDR and CDR2 SFDVKD. CDR3 protein: CATSQGTEAFF. CDR3 nucleotides: TGTGCCACCTCCCAGGGGACTGAAGCTTTCTTT.

V usage is TRBV29-1 and J usage is TRBJ1-2, with D perhaps matching TRBD1 (5 bases). V was pared by 5 bases and J by 0 bases, with 10 bases between. Germline values: CDR1 SQVTM, CDR2 ANQGSEA. CDR3 length equals 13 residues. As DNA, the CDR3 is TGCAGCGTTTGGGGCGGATCTAACTATGGCTACACCTTC. Protein: CSVWGGSNYGYTF.

In its sample, this clonotype was seen many times. J is TRBJ2-3 and V is TRBV7-2; no reliable D call. From germline, CDR1 is SGHTA and CDR2 FQGNSA. V was pared by 1 base and J by 0 bases, with 8 bases between. The CDR3 contains 15 residues. In nucleotides, the CDR3 is TGTGCCAGCAGCTTAGATTTGTCTAGCACAGATACGCAGTATTTT. It encodes CASSLDLSSTDTQYF.

This clonotype was picked up many times. This rearrangement joins TRBV6-2 or TRBV6-3 to TRBJ2-1; TRBD2 matches 10 bases. Looked up from germline, CDR1 is MNHEY and CDR2 is SVGEGT. J gave up 5 bases and V 6 bases, and 7 bases lay outside the gene matches. This CDR3 has 15 amino acids. DNA of the CDR3: TGTGCCAGCAGGGAGGGACTAGCGAGTGACAATGAGCAGTTCTTC. Amino acid sequence: CASREGLASDNEQFF.

The gene calls are TRBV6-2 or TRBV6-3 and TRBJ2-5; TRBD1 matches at 9 bases. Germline values: CDR1 MNHEY, CDR2 SVGEGT. The CDR3 covers 14 residues. The V segment lost 2 bases and the J segment 5 bases; nucleotides outside the gene matches: 3. CDR3 in DNA: TGTGCCAGCAGTTACGGGACAGGGAGCGAGACCCAGTACTTC. Its translation is CASSYGTGSETQYF.

The chain combines TRBV29-1 with TRBJ2-7, with 13 bases that match TRBD2. Germline values: CDR1 SQVTM, CDR2 ANQGSEA. The CDR3 is 15 residues long. V was clipped by 5 bases and J by 1 base; unmatched bases: 5. The CDR3 reads CSVRGTSGNSYEQYF. CDR3 DNA: TGCAGCGTTCGGGGGACTAGCGGGAATTCCTACGAGCAGTACTTC.

In its sample, this clonotype was seen a few times. The V and J genes are TRBV11-2 and TRBJ1-1; TRBD1 agrees at 9 bases. This CDR3 comprises 18 residues. J was trimmed by 1 base and V by 4 bases; bases with no gene match: 13. CDR1 is SGHAT and CDR2 is FQNNGV in the germline V gene. CDR3 region: CASSSPRYRGQENTEAFF. The CDR3, as DNA: TGTGCCAGCAGCTCACCTCGATACAGGGGGCAGGAGAACACTGAAGCTTTCTTT.

V is TRBV28 and J is TRBJ2-4; perhaps TRBD2 as D (7 bases). The V end was cut by 4 bases, the J end by 6 bases, with 16 bases between. CDR1 and CDR2 (germline): MDHEN, SYDVKM. This CDR3 region has 15 residues. CDR3 sequence: CASSYGPGGLNIQYF. The DNA of the CDR3 is TGTGCCAGCAGTTACGGCCCGGGGGGCTTAAACATTCAGTACTTC. Combining the CDR3 with reference TRBV28 and TRBJ2-4 gives the whole variable domain DVKVTQSSRYLVKRTGEKVFLECVQDMDHENMFWYRQDPGLGLRLIYFSYDVKMKEKGDIPEGYSVSREKKERFSLILESASTNQTSMYLCASSYGPGGLNIQYFGAGTRLSVL.

This chain joins TRBV6-2 or TRBV6-3 and TRBJ1-1; D gene uncertain. CDR3 size: 15 residues. Germline assignment: CDR1 MNHEY and CDR2 SVGEGT. The ends were cut back, 0 bases at V and 0 bases at J, with 8 bases in the middle. The CDR3 region has the DNA TGTGCCAGCAGTTACTCTCAGACTTTGAACACTGAAGCTTTCTTT. Residues: CASSYSQTLNTEAFF.